The 2 T cell receptor beta chains presented below share a single source sample, sequenced in a study of post-analysis software for immune sequencing data. Overall study results and limits: TRBV segments more frequent in patients than in controls numbered roughly 5 and included TRBV5-6, TRBV5-1 and TRBV20-1.

Tagging with unique molecular identifiers was a feature of the TCR beta cDNA libraries. In TCRdb, the PCR reads were re-called with MiXCR into one record per CDR3 protein. The sample holds about 540,000 distinct CDR3 sequences, approximately 34% seen once. No cognate antigen is known for these TCRs. Sequencing was done on a sample of blood. These receptor sequences come from a girl between 2 and 17 years old with multiple sclerosis.

This clonotype was seen a few times. The chain joins TRBV4-1 to TRBJ2-1, with TRBD2 identical over 13 bases. The CDR3 is made up of 19 amino acids. V was pared by 1 base and J by 0 bases, with 6 bases of the junction left unmatched. Germline V CDR1 and CDR2: MGHRA, YSYEKL. The CDR3 here is CASSQVGLAGQSSYNEQFF. DNA of the CDR3: TGCGCCAGCAGCCAAGTGGGACTAGCGGGACAAAGCTCCTACAATGAGCAGTTCTTC.

J is TRBJ2-1 and V is TRBV5-1; D possibly uses TRBD1 or TRBD2 (6 bases each). V lost 3 bases and J lost 8, with 15 bases in between. The germline gives CDR1 SGHRS, CDR2 YFSETQ. The CDR3 runs 14 residues. This CDR3 is CASSSSTGRYEQFF. CDR3 nucleotide sequence: TGCGCCAGCAGCTCGTCAACAGGGAGGTATGAGCAGTTCTTC.